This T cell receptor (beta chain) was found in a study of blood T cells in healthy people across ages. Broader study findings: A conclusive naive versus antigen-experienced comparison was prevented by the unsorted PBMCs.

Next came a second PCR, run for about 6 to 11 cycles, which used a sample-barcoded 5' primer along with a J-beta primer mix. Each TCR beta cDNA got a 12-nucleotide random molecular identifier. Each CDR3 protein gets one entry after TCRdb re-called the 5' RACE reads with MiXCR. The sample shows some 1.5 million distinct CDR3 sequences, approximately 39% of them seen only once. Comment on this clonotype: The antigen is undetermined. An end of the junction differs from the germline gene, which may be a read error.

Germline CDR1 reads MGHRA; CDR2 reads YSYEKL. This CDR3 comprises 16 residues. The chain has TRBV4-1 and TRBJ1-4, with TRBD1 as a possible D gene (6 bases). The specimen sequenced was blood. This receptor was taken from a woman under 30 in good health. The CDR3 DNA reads TGCGCCAGCAGCCAAGATTGGGGGCAGGCTAATGAAGAACTGTTTTTT. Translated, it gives CASSQDWGQANEELFF.